The 2 T cell receptor beta chains presented below share a single source sample, sequenced in a study of cytomegalovirus exposure and HLA in healthy donors. Primers: 60 Vbeta forward and 13 Jbeta reverse. Sequencing was performed with immunoSEQ multiplex PCR; in TCRdb, only in-frame clones are kept and a portion is missing. The sample yields 110,000 to 150,000 clones, just over 70% seen once. Sequencing used PBMCs. The source of these receptors is a woman aged 30 to 39 in good health and CMV-seronegative.

The chain links TRBV30 to TRBJ1-2; D not certain. The CDR3 is 11 residues long. Germline V gene lookup returns CDR1 GTSNPN and CDR2 SVGIG (reference sequence). Trimming stripped 5 bases from V and 8 bases from J, with 12 bases between. The CDR3 DNA reads TGTGCCTGGTTGAAGTTCCAGGGCTACACCTTC. Translating gives CAWLKFQGYTF.

The chain links TRBV6-6 to TRBJ2-4; D is unresolved. Looked up from germline, CDR1 is MNHNY and CDR2 is SVGAGI (reference sequence). The ends were cut back, 5 bases at V and 5 bases at J, with 13 bases in the middle. This CDR3 comprises 14 residues. CDR3 protein: CASSENTNQNIQYF. The CDR3 DNA follows: TGTGCCAGCAGTGAGAACACTAACCAAAACATTCAGTACTTC.